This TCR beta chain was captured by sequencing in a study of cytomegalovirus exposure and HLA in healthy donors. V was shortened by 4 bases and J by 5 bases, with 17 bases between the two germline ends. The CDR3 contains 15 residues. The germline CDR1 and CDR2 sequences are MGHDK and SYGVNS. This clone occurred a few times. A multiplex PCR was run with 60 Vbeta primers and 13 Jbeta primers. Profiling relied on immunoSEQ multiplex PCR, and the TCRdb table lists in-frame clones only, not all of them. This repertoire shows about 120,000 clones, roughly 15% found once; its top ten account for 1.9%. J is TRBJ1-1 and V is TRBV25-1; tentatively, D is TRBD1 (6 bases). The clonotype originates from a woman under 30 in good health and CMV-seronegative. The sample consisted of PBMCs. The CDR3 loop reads CASSAQGIVGTEAFF. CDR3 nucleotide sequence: TGTGCCAGCAGTGCCCAGGGGATCGTGGGGACTGAAGCTTTCTTT.